A single sample is the source of the 27 T cell receptor beta chains below, sequenced in a study of cytomegalovirus exposure and HLA in healthy donors. PCR employed 60 Vbeta and 13 Jbeta primers. Sequenced by immunoSEQ multiplex PCR; TCRdb stores in-frame clones only, minus some. This table has 120,000 or so clones, roughly 75% appearing once. Specimen: PBMCs. These receptors originate from a female donor in good health and CMV-seronegative.

The chain couples TRBV7-3 to TRBJ2-3; 7 bases align to TRBD2. The CDR3 runs 15 residues. Germline CDR1 and CDR2: SGHTA and FQGTGA. With V trimmed by 5 bases and J by 2 bases, 7 bases remained unmatched. This chain's CDR3 is CASSTAGLNTDTQYF. The CDR3 coding sequence is TGTGCCAGCAGCACCGCGGGACTAAACACAGATACGCAGTATTTT.

The genes are TRBV6-5 and TRBJ1-1, with D unresolved. Germline CDR1 reads MNHEY; CDR2 reads SVGAGI. V gave up 7 bases and J gave up 1 base, with 10 bases separating them. The CDR3 runs 13 residues. In DNA, the CDR3 is TGTGCCAGCATGGAGGCCCCGAACACTGAAGCTTTCTTT. Protein product: CASMEAPNTEAFF.

The gene calls are TRBV21-1 and TRBJ1-2. TRBV21-1 is noted as a pseudogene. The CDR3 runs to 12 residues. The CDR3 DNA follows: TGTGCCAGCAGGGGGGCGGGGGGCGCCTACACCTTC. Amino acids: CASRGAGGAYTF.

The chain couples TRBV5-4 to TRBJ1-5; 8 bases match TRBD1. The CDR3 extends over 15 amino acids. Germline CDR1 and CDR2: SGHNT and YYREEE (reference sequence). J gave up 3 bases and V 1 base, and 3 bases lay outside the gene matches. CDR3 nucleotide sequence: TGTGCCAGCAGCTTGCAGGGGGCGGACAATCAGCCCCAGCATTTT. Translation gives CASSLQGADNQPQHF.

The chain uses TRBV7-8 and TRBJ1-3; 8 nucleotides align to TRBD1. This CDR3 is built from 16 residues. The V segment lost 5 bases and the J segment 1 base; nucleotides outside the gene matches: 7. Germline V gene data show CDR1 as SGHVS and CDR2 as FQNEAQ. The DNA of the CDR3 is TGTGCCAGCAGCCTTCGACGGACAGGGTCTGGAAACACCATATATTTT. Its translation: CASSLRRTGSGNTIYF.

The rearrangement joins TRBV7-9 to TRBJ2-3; TRBD2 matches at 8 bases. The V and J ends lost 3 bases and 4 bases, in that order; junction bases with no gene match: 9. This CDR3 comprises 16 residues. The germline CDR1 and CDR2 sequences are SEHNR and FQNEAQ (reference sequence). CDR3 sequence reads: CASSFTSGKSADTQYF. CDR3 DNA sequence: TGTGCCAGCAGCTTTACTAGCGGAAAGAGCGCAGATACGCAGTATTTT.

The V and J genes are TRBV28 and TRBJ1-2, with D unresolved. The CDR3 is 13 amino acids. V lost 9 bases and J lost 3, with 14 bases in between. CDR1 and CDR2 from the germline V gene are MDHEN and SYDVKM. DNA for the CDR3: TGTGCCAGGAAAGCTTCTACCTACTATGGCTACACCTTC. Amino acids: CARKASTYYGYTF.

This chain links TRBV29-1 with TRBJ2-3; no firm D call. The germline V gene encodes CDR1 SQVTM and CDR2 ANQGSEA. The length of the CDR3 is 11 residues. Deletions cut 4 bases from V and 2 bases from J, with 4 bases between. The CDR3 DNA reads TGCAGCGTTGGGCCCACAGATACGCAGTATTTT. Translated: CSVGPTDTQYF.

The V gene is TRBV27, the J gene TRBJ2-7; TRBD1 matches 10 bases. Germline CDR1 MNHEY, CDR2 SMNVEV (reference sequence). This CDR3 comprises 15 residues. V lost 2 bases, J lost 7 bases, and 8 bases stayed unmatched. The CDR3 coding sequence is TGTGCCAGCAGTTTAATTGGGACAGGGGCCGGGGAGCAGTACTTC. This codes for CASSLIGTGAGEQYF.

The rearrangement links TRBV6-5 to TRBJ1-2; 10 bases agree with TRBD1. The CDR3 has 14 residues. The germline V gene has CDR1 MNHEY and CDR2 SVGAGI. Trimming at V came to 5 bases and at J to 8 bases, leaving 8 bases not matched to a gene. In DNA form, the CDR3 reads TGTGCCAGCAGTCCAATCGGGACAGGGGTAGGCTACACCTTC. This translates into CASSPIGTGVGYTF.

This clone was seen only once. V and J are TRBV27 and TRBJ2-2, with D unclear. CDR1 is MNHEY and CDR2 is SMNVEV in the germline V gene (reference sequence). Trimming stripped 3 bases from V and 6 bases from J, with 8 bases between. CDR3 length: 13 amino acids. The CDR3 bases are TGTGCCAGCAGTTTTATAGATGCCGGGGAGCTGTTTTTT. It yields the protein CASSFIDAGELFF.

The table lists this clone with a few counts. The chain carries TRBV7-3 and TRBJ2-6, with no clear D. V was trimmed by 4 bases and J by 0 bases, leaving 10 bases between them. The CDR3 consists of 16 residues. Per the germline V gene, CDR1 is SGHTA and CDR2 is FQGTGA. The CDR3 sequence: CASSSGSNSGANVLTF. CDR3 coding DNA: TGTGCCAGCAGCTCCGGGTCGAACTCTGGGGCCAACGTCCTGACTTTC.

Written as DNA, the CDR3 is TGTGCTAGTGGGGTTCGGGGGAACGAGCAGTACTTC. Its protein product is CASGVRGNEQYF. This rearrangement joins TRBV12-5 to TRBJ2-7, with D perhaps matching TRBD2 (6 bases). Germline values: CDR1 LGHNT, CDR2 FRNRAP. CDR3 length: 12 residues. Trimming removed 6 bases from V and 5 bases from J, with 11 bases in between. Drawing the rest from reference TRBV12-5 and TRBJ2-7, the complete variable domain is DARVTQTPRHKVTEMGQEVTMRCQPILGHNTVFWYRQTMMQGLELLAYFRNRAPLDDSGMPKDRFSAEMPDATLATLKIQPSEPRDSAVYFCASGVRGNEQYFGPGTRLTVT.

This chain links TRBV5-4 with TRBJ2-5; TRBD1 aligns across 8 bases. CDR3 size: 15 residues. The V gene end was trimmed by 3 bases and the J gene end by 2 bases; junction bases not matched to a gene: 6. Germline V lookup: CDR1 SGHNT, CDR2 YYREEE (reference sequence). The chain's CDR3 is CASSSRDRPQETQYF. CDR3 DNA sequence: TGTGCCAGCAGCTCACGGGACAGGCCACAAGAGACCCAGTACTTC.

The V call is TRBV27, the J call TRBJ2-7, with TRBD2 matching over 10 bases. CDR3 length: 14 amino acids. The V segment lost 4 bases and the J segment 5 bases; nucleotides outside the gene matches: 5. Germline CDR1 reads MNHEY; CDR2 reads SMNVEV (reference sequence). CDR3 amino acids: CASSYKRGGDEQYF. The CDR3 region has the DNA TGTGCCAGCAGTTATAAGCGGGGGGGGGACGAGCAGTACTTC.

A single count supports this clone. The CDR3, as DNA: TGTGCCGCGGAACGGACAGGGACGAATGAGCAGTTCTTC. Residues: CAAERTGTNEQFF. The rearrangement uses TRBV6-1 and TRBJ2-1; 8 bases are shared with TRBD1. This CDR3 comprises 13 residues. The V gene's germline CDR1 is MNHNS and CDR2 SASEGT. V lost 11 bases, J lost 7 bases, and 10 bases stayed unmatched.

The chain combines TRBV11-2 with TRBJ2-7; TRBD2 matches at 10 bases. The germline CDR1 and CDR2 sequences are SGHAT and FQNNGV. Trimming removed 6 bases from V and 9 bases from J; junction bases left unmatched: 17. This CDR3 has 16 residues. For the CDR3, the DNA is TGTGCCAGCAGAGGAGTAGGGCTAGCGGGAGTTTGGGCGCAGTACTTC. Amino acid sequence: CASRGVGLAGVWAQYF.

V is TRBV18 and J is TRBJ2-7; D unresolved. CDR1 and CDR2 from the germline V gene are KGHSH and LQKENI. The CDR3 consists of 14 residues. With 0 bases removed from V and 7 bases from J, the gap between germline ends came to 13 bases. CDR3 in DNA: TGTGCCAGCTCACCACCAGGATTAAGCGCAGAGCAGTACTTC. Translation gives CASSPPGLSAEQYF.

The chain links TRBV6-5 to TRBJ1-6; 8 bases line up with TRBD1. The CDR3 totals 14 residues. The germline V gene encodes CDR1 MNHEY and CDR2 SVGAGI. V was clipped by 7 bases and J by 13 bases; unmatched bases: 12. The CDR3 sequence: CASTGGTGRLPLHF. Here the CDR3 DNA reads TGTGCCAGCACTGGGGGGACAGGCCGCCTCCCCCTCCACTTT.

This sequence joins TRBV10-1 and TRBJ1-1, with no clear D. V dropped 10 bases and J dropped 4 bases, with 16 bases sitting between them. Germline V CDR1 and CDR2: WNHNN, SYGVQD (reference sequence). The CDR3 totals 13 residues. The CDR3 protein is CATRPGYGTEAFF. CDR3 coding DNA: TGCGCCACTAGGCCGGGTTACGGCACTGAAGCTTTCTTT.

J is TRBJ2-1 and V is TRBV28, with D perhaps TRBD2 (6 bases). The CDR3 extends over 16 amino acids. Deletions cut 4 bases from V and 8 bases from J, with 21 bases between. Germline loops: CDR1 MDHEN, CDR2 SYDVKM. CDR3 nucleotide sequence: TGTGCCAGCAGTTCCCTAGCGCGAGGGCCCGGGCATGAGCAGTTCTTC. Its protein is CASSSLARGPGHEQFF. The full variable domain, rest sourced from reference TRBV28 and TRBJ2-1, is DVKVTQSSRYLVKRTGEKVFLECVQDMDHENMFWYRQDPGLGLRLIYFSYDVKMKEKGDIPEGYSVSREKKERFSLILESASTNQTSMYLCASSSLARGPGHEQFFGPGTRLTVL.

The CDR3 sequence is CASSLELAGVGEGTDTQYF. Here the CDR3 DNA reads TGTGCCAGCAGCTTAGAGTTAGCGGGAGTGGGAGAGGGTACAGATACGCAGTATTTT. The gene calls are TRBV7-2 and TRBJ2-3; TRBD2 matches 9 bases. The V gene end was trimmed by 1 base and the J gene end by 3 bases; junction bases not matched to a gene: 14. CDR1 SGHTA and CDR2 FQGNSA come from the germline V gene. This CDR3 comprises 19 residues.

CDR3 nucleotides: TGTGCCAGCAGCGTAGAGGGGCACTACACCTTC. Protein product: CASSVEGHYTF. The chain combines TRBV9 with TRBJ1-2, with D maybe TRBD1 (5 bases). Between the trimmed V and J ends, which lost 0 bases and 10 bases, there was a span of 7 bases. This CDR3 spans 11 amino acids. Germline V gene lookup returns CDR1 SGDLS and CDR2 YYNGEE.

The chain joins TRBV10-3 to TRBJ1-6; 8 nucleotides line up with TRBD1. Germline loops: CDR1 ENHRY, CDR2 SYGVKD. The junction had 6 bases not matched to a gene; V was cut back by 7 bases and J by 7 bases. The CDR3 has 14 amino acids. For the CDR3, the DNA is TGTGCCATCAAAGGACAGGGTGACAATTCACCCCTCCACTTT. It codes for CAIKGQGDNSPLHF.

CDR3: CAISWGQGTFGNTIYF. The CDR3 region has the DNA TGTGCCATCAGTTGGGGACAGGGGACTTTTGGAAACACCATATATTTT. The rearrangement joins TRBV10-3 to TRBJ1-3; 10 nucleotides match TRBD1. With V trimmed by 5 bases and J by 3 bases, 7 bases remained unmatched. This CDR3 has 16 residues. CDR1 and CDR2 from the germline V gene are ENHRY and SYGVKD.

The chain has TRBV6-1 and TRBJ2-1, with D possibly TRBD1 on 6 matching bases. This CDR3 contains 15 residues. In germline, CDR1 is MNHNS, CDR2 SASEGT. The V end lost 2 bases, the J end lost 4 bases, and 12 bases lay between the germline ends. The CDR3 DNA reads as TGTGCCAGCAGTGAAACCCCGAGGGGGTACAATGAGCAGTTCTTC. Translation gives CASSETPRGYNEQFF.

V and J are TRBV10-2 and TRBJ2-4; D possibly corresponds to TRBD2 (6 bases). Germline V CDR1 and CDR2: WSHSY, SAAADI. V was clipped by 0 bases and J by 3 bases, with 12 bases between them. The CDR3 sequence is 16 residues long. CDR3 sequence: CASSESIWRDKNIQYF. The CDR3 DNA follows: TGCGCCAGCAGTGAGTCGATTTGGAGGGACAAAAACATTCAGTACTTC.